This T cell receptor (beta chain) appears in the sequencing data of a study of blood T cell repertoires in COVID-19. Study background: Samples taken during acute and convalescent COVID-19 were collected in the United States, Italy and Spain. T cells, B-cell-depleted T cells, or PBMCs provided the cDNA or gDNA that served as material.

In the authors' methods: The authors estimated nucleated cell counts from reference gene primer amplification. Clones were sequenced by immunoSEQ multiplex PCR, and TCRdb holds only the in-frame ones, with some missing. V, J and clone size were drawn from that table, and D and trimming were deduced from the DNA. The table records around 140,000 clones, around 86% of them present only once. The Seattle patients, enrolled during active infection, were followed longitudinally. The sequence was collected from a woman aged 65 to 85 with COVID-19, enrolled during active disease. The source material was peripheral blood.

In DNA form, the CDR3 reads TGTGCCAGCAGCCGACCCGAGGACAGCCCTGGAAACACCATATATTTT. Translated, it gives CASSRPEDSPGNTIYF. The chain combines TRBV4-2 with TRBJ1-3, with D tentatively TRBD1 (6 bases). The CDR3 is 16 amino acids. V lost 4 bases, J lost 2 bases, and 15 bases lay in between. Germline loops: CDR1 LGHNA, CDR2 YNFKEQ.